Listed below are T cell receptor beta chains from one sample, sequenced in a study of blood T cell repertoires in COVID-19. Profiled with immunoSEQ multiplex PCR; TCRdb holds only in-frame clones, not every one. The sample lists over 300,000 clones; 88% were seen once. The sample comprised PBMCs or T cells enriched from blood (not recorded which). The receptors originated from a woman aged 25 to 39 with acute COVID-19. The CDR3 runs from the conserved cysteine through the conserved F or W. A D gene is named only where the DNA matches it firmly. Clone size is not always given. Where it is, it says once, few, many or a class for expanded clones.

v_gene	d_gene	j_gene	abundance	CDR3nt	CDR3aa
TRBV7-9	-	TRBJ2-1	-	TGTGCCAGCAGCCCCCCCTATGGACACCCTGACAATGAGCAGTTCTTC	CASSPPYGHPDNEQFF
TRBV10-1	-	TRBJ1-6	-	TGCGCCAAAACCTCCCCCGACAGCTCCTATAATTCACCCCTCCACTTT	CAKTSPDSSYNSPLHF
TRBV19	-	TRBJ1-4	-	TGTGCCAGTAGTATAGGTGTCGGAGGTGCAACTAATGAAAAACTGTTTTTT	CASSIGVGGATNEKLFF
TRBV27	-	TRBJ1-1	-	TGTGCCAGCAGTCGATCCCTCTGGCAGGGCAGTTCGAACACTGAAGCTTTCTTT	CASSRSLWQGSSNTEAFF
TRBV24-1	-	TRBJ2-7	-	TGTGCCACCAGTGATTTTGGAGGGGCCATTGAAGAGCAGTACTTC	CATSDFGGAIEEQYF
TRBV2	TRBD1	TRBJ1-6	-	TGTGCCAGCAGTGAAGAGAGACAGGGGAGAAATTCACCCCTCCACTTT	CASSEERQGRNSPLHF
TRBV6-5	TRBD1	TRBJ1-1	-	TGTGCCAGCAGTTCAGGACAGGGGGGATCTGAAGCTTTCTTT	CASSSGQGGSEAFF
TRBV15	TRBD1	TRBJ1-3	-	TGTGCCACCGCCCAAGGACAGGCAGTTTTAAACACCATATATTTT	CATAQGQAVLNTIYF
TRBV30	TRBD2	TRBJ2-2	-	TGTGCCTGGACTAGCGGGGGGGCCGGGGAGCTGTTTTTT	CAWTSGGAGELFF
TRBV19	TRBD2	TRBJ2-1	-	TGTGCCAGTAGTAAAACTTTAACTATAGCGGGGGGATACAATGAGCAGTTCTTC	CASSKTLTIAGGYNEQFF
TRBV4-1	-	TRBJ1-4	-	TGCGCCAGCAGCCAATCAGGCGAAAAACTGTTTTTT	CASSQSGEKLFF
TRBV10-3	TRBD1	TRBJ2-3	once	TGTGCCATCGGCCGCGGGACAGGGGGAACAGATACGCAGTATTTT	CAIGRGTGGTDTQYF
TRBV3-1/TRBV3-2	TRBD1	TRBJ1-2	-	TGTGCCAGCAGCCTGGGACAGGGGCTGGATCTCTATGGCTACACCTTC	CASSLGQGLDLYGYTF
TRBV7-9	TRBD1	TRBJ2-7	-	TGTGCCAGCAGCGGCGGACAGGGCTACGAGCAGTACTTC	CASSGGQGYEQYF
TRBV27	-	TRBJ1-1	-	TGTGCCAGCAAAACGATCAGGGAGGGGAACACTGAAGCTTTCTTT	CASKTIREGNTEAFF
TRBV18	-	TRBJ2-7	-	TGTGCCAGCTCACCATTGAGCGAAGGCGCTTACGAGCAGTACTTC	CASSPLSEGAYEQYF
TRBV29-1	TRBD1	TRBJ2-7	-	TGCAGCGTGAGGACAGGGGGATTGTTCGAGCAGTACTTC	CSVRTGGLFEQYF
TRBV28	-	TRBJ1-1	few	TGTGCCAGCAGTTTATGGGACAGTATGAACACTGAAGCTTTCTTT	CASSLWDSMNTEAFF
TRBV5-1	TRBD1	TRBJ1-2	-	TGCGCCAGCAGCCCCAAGGGACAGAACTATGGCTACACCTTC	CASSPKGQNYGYTF
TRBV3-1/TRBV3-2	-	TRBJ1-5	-	TGTGCCAGCAGCCGTGGGTACAGTGGCAATCAGCCCCAGCATTTT	CASSRGYSGNQPQHF
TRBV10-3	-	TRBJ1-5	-	TGTGCCATCAGTGAGTCGGGGGGAGGTCAGCCCCAGCATTTT	CAISESGGGQPQHF
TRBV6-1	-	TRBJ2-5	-	TGTGCCAGCAGTGAACGTAGTGAGACCCAGTACTTC	CASSERSETQYF
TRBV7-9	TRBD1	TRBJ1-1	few	TGTGCCAGCAGCCCTGACAGGGGGCAGAGAAAGAACACTGAAGCTTTCTTT	CASSPDRGQRKNTEAFF
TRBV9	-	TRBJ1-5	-	TGTGCCAGCAGCGTAGATGCGGGCAATCAGCCCCAGCATTTT	CASSVDAGNQPQHF
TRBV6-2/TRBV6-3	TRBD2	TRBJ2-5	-	TGTGCCAGCAGTTTTGCTAGCGGGGGGGCCGAGACCCAGTACTTC	CASSFASGGAETQYF
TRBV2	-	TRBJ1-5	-	TGTGCCAGCAGTGAAGCGCGAGTCGGGCCCCAGCATTTT	CASSEARVGPQHF
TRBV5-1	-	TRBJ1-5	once	TGCGCCAGCAGCTTGAATGACGGAGGGAATCAGCCCCAGCATTTT	CASSLNDGGNQPQHF
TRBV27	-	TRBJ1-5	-	-	CASSLFGPGGLQGNQPQHF
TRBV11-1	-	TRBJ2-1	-	TGTGCCAGCAGCCTTCTAGCTAGCCATGAGCAGTTCTTC	CASSLLASHEQFF
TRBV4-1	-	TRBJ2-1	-	TGCGCCAGCAGCCACAGCAATGAGCAGTTCTTC	CASSHSNEQFF
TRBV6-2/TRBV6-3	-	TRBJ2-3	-	TGTGCCAGCAGTTACTTGGGCAGCAGGGGCACAGATACGCAGTATTTT	CASSYLGSRGTDTQYF
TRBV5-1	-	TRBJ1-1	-	TGCGCCAGCAGCTTAGCGGGGGCGGTCGGGGCTTTCTTT	CASSLAGAVGAFF
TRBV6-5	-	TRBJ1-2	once	TGTGCCACCGTCCCAGATACGTGGAGGAGCTATGGCTACACCTTC	CATVPDTWRSYGYTF
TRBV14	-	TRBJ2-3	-	TGTGCCAGCAGCCACGTGCGTCCGGGGGGCACAGATACGCAGTATTTT	CASSHVRPGGTDTQYF
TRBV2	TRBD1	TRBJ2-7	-	TGTGCCAGCAGTCCCGGGACAGGGGATTCCTACGAGCAGTACTTC	CASSPGTGDSYEQYF
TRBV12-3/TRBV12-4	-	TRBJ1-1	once	TGTGCCAGCAGTTCGTATCCCCAGGGTGGAGCTTTCTTT	CASSSYPQGGAFF
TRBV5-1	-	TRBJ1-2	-	TGCGCCAGCAGCTTGGCCGGGACTAATTATGGCTACACCTTC	CASSLAGTNYGYTF
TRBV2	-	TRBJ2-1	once	TGTGCCAGCAGTGAAGAGGGGATTTCCCAGTTCTTC	CASSEEGISQFF
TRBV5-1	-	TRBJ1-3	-	TGCGCCAGCAGCCGAGACGACCCCCAGGGTACTGGAAACACCATATATTTT	CASSRDDPQGTGNTIYF
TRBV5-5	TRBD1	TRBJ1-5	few	TGTGCCAGCAGCCAAACCGGGACAGGGGGCGGGAGCAATCAGCCCCAGCATTTT	CASSQTGTGGGSNQPQHF
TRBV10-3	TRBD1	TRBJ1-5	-	TGTGCCATCAGTTCCGGGACAGGCGGGCCCCAGCATTTT	CAISSGTGGPQHF